The clone carrying this T cell receptor beta chain was recorded many times. These data are taken from a study of immune heterogeneity within non-small cell lung tumors. Study background: Histologically, a handful of tumors were squamous cell carcinomas and some 10 were non-squamous carcinomas. The remaining 1 tumor was not otherwise specified.

For each sample, template was approximately 0.6 ug of bulk tumor genomic DNA. During surgery, each primary tumor gave multiple biopsies spaced as far apart as possible. Curative surgical treatment was performed in patients who had newly diagnosed, untreated non-small cell lung cancer. Multiplex PCR amplified TCR beta CDR3 with 32 V and 13 J primers. TCRdb re-derived calls from the multiplex PCR reads in MiXCR, one entry per CDR3 protein. The repertoire holds about 15,000 distinct CDR3 sequences, with approximately 26% as singletons. V was pared by 5 bases and J by 1 base, with 8 bases of the junction left unmatched. Germline V gives CDR1 SGHVS, CDR2 FQNEAQ. The CDR3 contains 15 residues.

The rearrangement links TRBV7-8 to TRBJ2-7, with 7 bases matching TRBD2. The source is a man aged 40-50 years with non-small cell lung cancer. Material: lung tumor tissue. For the CDR3, the DNA is TGTGCCAGCAGCGCACGGGGGGACGGTTCCTACGAGCAGTACTTC. Amino acid sequence: CASSARGDGSYEQYF.